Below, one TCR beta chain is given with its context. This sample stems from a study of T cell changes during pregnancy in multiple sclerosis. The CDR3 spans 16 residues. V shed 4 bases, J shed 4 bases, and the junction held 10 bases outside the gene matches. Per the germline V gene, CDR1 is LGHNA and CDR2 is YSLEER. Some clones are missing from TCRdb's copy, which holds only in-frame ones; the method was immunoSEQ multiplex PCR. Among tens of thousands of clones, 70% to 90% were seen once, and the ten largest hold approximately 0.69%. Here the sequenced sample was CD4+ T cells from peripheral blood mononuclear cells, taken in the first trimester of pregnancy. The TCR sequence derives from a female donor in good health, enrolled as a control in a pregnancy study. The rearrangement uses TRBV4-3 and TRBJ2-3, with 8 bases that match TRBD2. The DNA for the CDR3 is TGCGCCAGCAGCCGGGGTCCAGCGGGGGTCGCAGATACGCAGTATTTT. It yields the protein CASSRGPAGVADTQYF.